The present TCR beta chain was sequenced within a study of T cells in Graves' hyperthyroidism and ophthalmopathy. The CDR3 consists of 16 residues. V was pared by 1 base and J by 1 base, with 16 bases between. Germline V gene sequence: CDR1 DFQATT, CDR2 SNEGSKA (reference sequence). Template material for amplifying TCR beta CDR3 regions consisted of RNA transcripts. First-round RT-PCR of the TCR CDR3 relied on the HTBI primer set. MiXCR was run by TCRdb on the multiplex PCR reads, yielding one entry per CDR3 protein. Of hundreds of thousands of distinct CDR3 sequences listed, roughly 15% were seen once; the top ten hold 3.5% to 4.5%. This clonotype was observed many times.

The receptor comes from a woman between 35 and 50 years old with Graves' ophthalmopathy. Sample: blood. The chain uses TRBV20-1 and TRBJ1-1; a weak D match, TRBD1 (6 bases). The CDR3, as DNA: TGCAGTGCTAGAGCTCCCCTTGGGGGGGCGAACACTGAAGCTTTCTTT. It encodes CSARAPLGGANTEAFF.